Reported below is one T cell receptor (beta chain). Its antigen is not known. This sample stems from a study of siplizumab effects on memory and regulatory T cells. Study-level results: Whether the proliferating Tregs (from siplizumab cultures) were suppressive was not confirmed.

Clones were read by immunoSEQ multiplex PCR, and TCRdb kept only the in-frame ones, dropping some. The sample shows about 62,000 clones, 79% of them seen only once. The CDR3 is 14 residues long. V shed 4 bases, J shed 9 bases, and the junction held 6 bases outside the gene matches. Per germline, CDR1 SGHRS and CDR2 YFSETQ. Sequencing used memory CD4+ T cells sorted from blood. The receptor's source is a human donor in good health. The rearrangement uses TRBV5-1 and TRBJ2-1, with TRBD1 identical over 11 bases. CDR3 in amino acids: CASSPGTGGSEQFF. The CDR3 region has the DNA TGCGCCAGCAGCCCCGGGACAGGGGGTTCTGAGCAGTTCTTC.